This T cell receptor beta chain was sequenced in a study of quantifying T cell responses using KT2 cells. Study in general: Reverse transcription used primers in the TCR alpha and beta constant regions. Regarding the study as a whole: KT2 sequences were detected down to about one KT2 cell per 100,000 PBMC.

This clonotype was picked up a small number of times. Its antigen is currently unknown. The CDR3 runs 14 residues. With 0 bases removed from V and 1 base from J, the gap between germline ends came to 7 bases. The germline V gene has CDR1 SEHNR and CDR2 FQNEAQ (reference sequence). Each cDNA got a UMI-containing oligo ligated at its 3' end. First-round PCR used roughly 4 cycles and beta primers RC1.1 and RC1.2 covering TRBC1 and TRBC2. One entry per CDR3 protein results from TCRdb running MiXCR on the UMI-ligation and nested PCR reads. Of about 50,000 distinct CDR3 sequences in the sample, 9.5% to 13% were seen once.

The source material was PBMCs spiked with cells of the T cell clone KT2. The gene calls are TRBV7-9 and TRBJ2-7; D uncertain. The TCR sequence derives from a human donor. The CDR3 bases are TGTGCCAGCAGCTTAGCATCAGATTCCTACGAGCAGTACTTC. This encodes CASSLASDSYEQYF.